Listed below are T cell receptor beta chains from one sample, sequenced in a study of tumor and adjacent non-tumor tissue in lung cancer. TCRdb called the multiplex PCR reads again in MiXCR, with one record for every CDR3 protein. Of 48,000 or so distinct CDR3 sequences listed, around 67% are singletons. Specimen: distant non-tumor lung tissue. The receptor source for this set is an older woman with non-small cell lung cancer. The CDR3 runs from the conserved cysteine through the conserved F or W. The D gene is left open where the match is weak. Not all rows give a size; the values are once, few, many and, for expanded clones, a class.

len: 14; abundance: NA; j_gene: TRBJ2-7; v_gene: TRBV6-5; d_gene: NA; CDR3aa: CASSYFGLVGEQCF; CDR3nt: TGCGCCAGCAGTTACTTCGGTTTGGTCGGCGAGCAGTGCTTC
len: 14; abundance: few; j_gene: TRBJ1-1; v_gene: TRBV4-1; d_gene: NA; CDR3aa: CASSHRTEDTETFF; CDR3nt: TGCGCCAGTAGCCACCGGACAGAGGACACTGAAACTTTCTTT
len: 15; abundance: NA; j_gene: TRBJ1-6; v_gene: TRBV6-1; d_gene: NA; CDR3aa: CASSTRESRNSPRHF; CDR3nt: TGTGCCAGCAGTACCCGGGAGTCGAGAAATTCACCCCGCCACTTT
len: 15; abundance: NA; j_gene: TRBJ1-5; v_gene: TRBV6-5; d_gene: NA; CDR3aa: CASSTDRCRGQPQHF; CDR3nt: TGTGCCAGTAGTACCGACAGGTGTCGGGGTCAGCCCCAGCATTTT
len: 15; abundance: NA; j_gene: TRBJ2-5; v_gene: TRBV24-1; d_gene: NA; CDR3aa: CATSDTRGGGETQYF; CDR3nt: TGTGCCACCAGTGATACAAGAGGAGGGGGAGAGACCCAGTACTTC
len: 16; abundance: once; j_gene: TRBJ2-2; v_gene: TRBV28; d_gene: TRBD1; CDR3aa: CASSQDRGENTGELFF; CDR3nt: TGTGCCAGCAGTCAGGACAGGGGGGAAAACACCGGGGAGCTGTTTTTT
len: 16; abundance: many; j_gene: TRBJ2-3; v_gene: TRBV6-5; d_gene: NA; CDR3aa: CASTTDGLFPTDTQYF; CDR3nt: TGTGCCAGCACCACCGACGGGCTTTTTCCCACAGATACGCAGTATTTT
len: 14; abundance: NA; j_gene: TRBJ2-3; v_gene: TRBV4-2; d_gene: NA; CDR3aa: CASSHFARTDTQYF; CDR3nt: TGTGCCAGCAGCCACTTCGCGCGCACAGATACGCAGTATTTT
len: 16; abundance: NA; j_gene: TRBJ1-3; v_gene: TRBV6-5; d_gene: NA; CDR3aa: CASSKGRSDSGNTIYF; CDR3nt: TGTGCCAGTAGCAAGGGACGGTCAGACTCTGGAAACACCATATATTTT
len: 14; abundance: NA; j_gene: TRBJ1-5; v_gene: TRBV19; d_gene: NA; CDR3aa: CASSMERGNQPQHF; CDR3nt: TGTGCCAGTAGTATGGAACGGGGGAATCAGCCTCAGCATTTT
len: 13; abundance: few; j_gene: TRBJ2-5; v_gene: TRBV2; d_gene: TRBD1; CDR3aa: CASIRGQGETQYF; CDR3nt: TGTGCCAGCATAAGGGGGCAAGGGGAGACCCAGTACTTC
len: 16; abundance: few; j_gene: TRBJ1-5; v_gene: TRBV2; d_gene: TRBD1; CDR3aa: CASSRTGGNSNQPQHF; CDR3nt: TGTGCCAGCAGCCGCACAGGGGGCAATAGCAATCAGCCCCAGCATTTT
len: 15; abundance: NA; j_gene: TRBJ1-6; v_gene: TRBV5-6; d_gene: NA; CDR3aa: CTSTRPVTANSPLHF; CDR3nt: TGTACCAGCACCCGACCAGTGACAGCCAATTCACCCCTCCACTTT
len: 15; abundance: once; j_gene: TRBJ2-1; v_gene: TRBV4-2; d_gene: TRBD1; CDR3aa: CASGQRQGVSNEQFF; CDR3nt: TGTGCCAGCGGCCAAAGACAGGGAGTCAGCAATGAGCAGTTCTTC
len: 12; abundance: once; j_gene: TRBJ1-5; v_gene: TRBV29-1; d_gene: NA; CDR3aa: CSVGRIDQSQHF; CDR3nt: TGCAGCGTTGGGAGGATTGATCAGTCCCAGCATTTT
len: 15; abundance: NA; j_gene: TRBJ2-3; v_gene: TRBV6-1; d_gene: TRBD1; CDR3aa: CASRNNLDRGDTQYF; CDR3nt: TGTGCCAGCAGGAACAACCTGGACAGGGGAGATACGCAGTATTTC
len: 13; abundance: medium-sized; j_gene: TRBJ2-7; v_gene: TRBV29-1; d_gene: NA; CDR3aa: CSVELDRPYEQYF; CDR3nt: TGCAGCGTTGAACTCGACCGACCCTACGAGCAGTACTTC
len: 15; abundance: NA; j_gene: TRBJ1-4; v_gene: TRBV6-5; d_gene: NA; CDR3aa: CAISYSGLKQEKLFF; CDR3nt: TGTGCCATCAGTTACTCTGGGCTTAAGCAAGAAAAACTGTTTTTT
len: 15; abundance: NA; j_gene: TRBJ2-7; v_gene: TRBV20-1; d_gene: NA; CDR3aa: CSASSTGGSEYDQYF; CDR3nt: TGCAGTGCTAGTTCGACAGGCGGGAGTGAGTACGACCAGTATTTC
len: 14; abundance: NA; j_gene: TRBJ1-5; v_gene: TRBV12-3/TRBV12-4; d_gene: TRBD1; CDR3aa: CASSLNRGGMVQHF; CDR3nt: TGTGCCAGCAGTTTAAACAGGGGGGGCATGGTCCAGCATTTT
len: 14; abundance: many; j_gene: TRBJ2-5; v_gene: TRBV7-8; d_gene: NA; CDR3aa: CASSLWAEQETQYF; CDR3nt: TGTGCCAGCAGCTTATGGGCAGAGCAAGAGACCCAGTACTTC
len: 15; abundance: NA; j_gene: TRBJ2-1; v_gene: TRBV7-8; d_gene: TRBD2; CDR3aa: CASSLGEGEPGEQFF; CDR3nt: TGTGCCAGCAGCTTAGGGGAGGGAGAACCCGGGGAGCAGTTCTTC
len: 16; abundance: few; j_gene: TRBJ2-3; v_gene: TRBV7-8; d_gene: TRBD2; CDR3aa: CASSAGLAAPTDTQYF; CDR3nt: TGTGCCAGCAGCGCAGGACTAGCGGCCCCCACAGATACGCAGTATTTT
len: 13; abundance: NA; j_gene: TRBJ2-1; v_gene: TRBV11-1; d_gene: NA; CDR3aa: CANSYLSRGEQFF; CDR3nt: TGTGCCAACAGCTACCTTTCCCGGGGTGAGCAATTCTTC
len: 17; abundance: NA; j_gene: TRBJ2-2; v_gene: TRBV29-1; d_gene: TRBD2; CDR3aa: CSVQGGGSGTNTGEPFF; CDR3nt: TGCAGCGTCCAAGGTGGGGGGAGCGGGACTAACACCGGGGAGCCGTTTTTT
len: 14; abundance: NA; j_gene: TRBJ2-1; v_gene: TRBV29-1; d_gene: NA; CDR3aa: CSAGVAEVRNEHFF; CDR3nt: TGCAGCGCTGGAGTAGCGGAGGTACGGAATGAGCACTTCTTC
len: 16; abundance: NA; j_gene: TRBJ2-1; v_gene: TRBV2; d_gene: NA; CDR3aa: CASRGSGARNSNGQFF; CDR3nt: TGTGCCAGCAGGGGGTCGGGGGCACGAAATTCCAATGGGCAGTTCTTC
len: 14; abundance: NA; j_gene: TRBJ1-6; v_gene: TRBV4-1; d_gene: NA; CDR3aa: CASSTWDGGSPLHF; CDR3nt: TGCGCCAGCAGTACATGGGACGGGGGTTCACCCCTCCACTTT
len: 15; abundance: NA; j_gene: TRBJ2-2; v_gene: TRBV12-3/TRBV12-4; d_gene: TRBD1; CDR3aa: CVSRLGTGFSGELFF; CDR3nt: TGTGTCAGTAGGCTAGGGACAGGGTTTTCTGGGGAGCTGTTTTTT
len: 14; abundance: NA; j_gene: TRBJ2-7; v_gene: TRBV4-1; d_gene: NA; CDR3aa: CASSQPGWACEQYF; CDR3nt: TGCGCTAGCAGCCAACCGGGTTGGGCCTGCGAGCAGTACTTC
len: 15; abundance: NA; j_gene: TRBJ2-5; v_gene: TRBV10-3; d_gene: NA; CDR3aa: CAISAEGLKGETQYF; CDR3nt: TGTGCCATCAGTGCCGAGGGCCTGAAGGGGGAGACCCAATACTTC
len: 15; abundance: NA; j_gene: TRBJ2-1; v_gene: TRBV11-3; d_gene: TRBD2; CDR3aa: CVSSLDTRTSGEQFF; CDR3nt: TGTGTCAGTAGCTTAGACACTCGGACTAGCGGTGAGCAGTTCTTC
len: 15; abundance: many; j_gene: TRBJ1-1; v_gene: TRBV5-4; d_gene: TRBD1; CDR3aa: CASSLGTGDTLEAFF; CDR3nt: TGTGCCAGCAGCTTGGGGACAGGGGATACGCTCGAAGCTTTCTTT
len: 17; abundance: NA; j_gene: TRBJ2-3; v_gene: TRBV5-4; d_gene: TRBD2; CDR3aa: CASSTMTSEASTDTQYF; CDR3nt: TGTGCCAGCAGCACCATGACTAGCGAGGCTAGCACAGATACGCAGTATTTT
len: 13; abundance: NA; j_gene: TRBJ1-5; v_gene: TRBV29-1; d_gene: TRBD1; CDR3aa: CSVEVDRDHPQHF; CDR3nt: TGCAGCGTTGAGGTTGACAGGGATCATCCCCAGCATTTT
len: 17; abundance: few; j_gene: TRBJ2-3; v_gene: TRBV20-1; d_gene: TRBD1; CDR3aa: CSARDMGDRTPPDTQYF; CDR3nt: TGCAGTGCTAGAGATATGGGGGACAGGACGCCGCCAGATACGCAGTATTTT
len: 15; abundance: many; j_gene: TRBJ2-1; v_gene: TRBV5-8; d_gene: TRBD2; CDR3aa: CASSSRTSGYNEQFF; CDR3nt: TGTGCCAGCAGCTCCAGGACTAGCGGGTACAATGAGCAGTTCTTC
len: 13; abundance: NA; j_gene: TRBJ2-2; v_gene: TRBV11-2; d_gene: TRBD2; CDR3aa: CASSVGGTGQLFF; CDR3nt: TGTGCCAGCAGCGTCGGGGGGACGGGGCAACTGTTTTTT